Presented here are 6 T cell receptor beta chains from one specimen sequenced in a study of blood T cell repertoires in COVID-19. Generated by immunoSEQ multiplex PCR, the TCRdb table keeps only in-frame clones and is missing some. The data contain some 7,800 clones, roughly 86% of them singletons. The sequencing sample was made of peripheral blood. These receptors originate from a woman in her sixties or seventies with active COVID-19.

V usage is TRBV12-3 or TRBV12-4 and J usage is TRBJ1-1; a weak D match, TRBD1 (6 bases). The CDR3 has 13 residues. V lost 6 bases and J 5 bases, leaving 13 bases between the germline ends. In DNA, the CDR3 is TGTGCCAGCAGCCTTGGGGGCAGGACTGAAGCTTTCTTT. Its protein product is CASSLGGRTEAFF.

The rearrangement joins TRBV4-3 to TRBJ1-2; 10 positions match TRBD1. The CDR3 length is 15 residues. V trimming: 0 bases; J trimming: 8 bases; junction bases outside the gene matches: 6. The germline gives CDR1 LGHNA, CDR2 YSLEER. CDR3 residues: CASSQDLWDRGGYTF. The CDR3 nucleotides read TGCGCCAGCAGCCAAGATCTTTGGGACAGGGGCGGCTACACCTTC.

CDR3 bases: TGTGCCAGCAGCGAGAGTCGCTCCACAGATACGCAGTATTTT. Translating gives CASSESRSTDTQYF. The chain uses TRBV11-3 and TRBJ2-3; the D is unclear. Germline V gene lookup returns CDR1 SGHNT and CDR2 YENEEA. CDR3 size: 14 residues. The germline V and J ends were trimmed by 5 bases and 2 bases, with 11 bases remaining between them.

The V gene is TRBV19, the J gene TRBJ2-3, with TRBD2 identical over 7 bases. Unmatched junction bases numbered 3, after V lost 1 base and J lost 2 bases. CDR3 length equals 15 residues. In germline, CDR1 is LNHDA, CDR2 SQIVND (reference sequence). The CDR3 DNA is TGTGCCAGTAGTATAGGCGGGGGATACACAGATACGCAGTATTTT. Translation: CASSIGGGYTDTQYF.

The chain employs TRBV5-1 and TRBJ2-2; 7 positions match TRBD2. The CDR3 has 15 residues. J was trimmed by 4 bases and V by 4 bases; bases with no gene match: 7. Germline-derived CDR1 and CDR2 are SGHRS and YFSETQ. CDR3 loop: CASSATSEGTGELFF. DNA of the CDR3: TGCGCCAGCAGCGCAACTAGCGAGGGCACCGGGGAGCTGTTTTTT.

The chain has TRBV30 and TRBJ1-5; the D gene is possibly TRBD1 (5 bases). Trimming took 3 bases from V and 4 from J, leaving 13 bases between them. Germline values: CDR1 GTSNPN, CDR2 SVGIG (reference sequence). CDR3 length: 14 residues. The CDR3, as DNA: TGTGCCTGGAGAGGGGCCGGGTCAAATCAGCCCCAGCATTTT. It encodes CAWRGAGSNQPQHF. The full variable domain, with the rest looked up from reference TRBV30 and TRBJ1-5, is SQTIHQWPATLVQPVGSPLSLECTVEGTSNPNLYWYRQAAGRGLQLLFYSVGIGQISSEVPQNLSASRPQDRQFILSSKKLLLSDSGFYLCAWRGAGSNQPQHFGDGTRLSIL.